This TCR beta chain was recorded in a study of STAT5B mutations in CD4+ large granular lymphocyte leukemia. Study observations and caveats: Compared with healthy controls (2/35), patient top clones favored TRBV06 (8/27).

Concerning this clone itself: Its antigen is unidentified.

Sequencing was at survey level. Produced via immunoSEQ multiplex PCR; TCRdb's table is partial and in-frame only. The table includes around 32,000 clones, under 85% detected once. Control samples were healthy donors' buffy coats. This CDR3 has 13 amino acids. The germline V and J ends were trimmed by 7 bases and 0 bases, with 9 bases remaining between them. Germline lookup yields CDR1 MNHNS and CDR2 SASEGT. The clonotype was recovered from a human donor in good health. The V and J genes are TRBV6-1 and TRBJ1-1; D unclear. The sample taken for sequencing was CD4+ T cells from blood buffy coats. CDR3 in DNA: TGTGCCAGCATAAAAGGTATGAACACTGAAGCTTTCTTT. Translating gives CASIKGMNTEAFF.